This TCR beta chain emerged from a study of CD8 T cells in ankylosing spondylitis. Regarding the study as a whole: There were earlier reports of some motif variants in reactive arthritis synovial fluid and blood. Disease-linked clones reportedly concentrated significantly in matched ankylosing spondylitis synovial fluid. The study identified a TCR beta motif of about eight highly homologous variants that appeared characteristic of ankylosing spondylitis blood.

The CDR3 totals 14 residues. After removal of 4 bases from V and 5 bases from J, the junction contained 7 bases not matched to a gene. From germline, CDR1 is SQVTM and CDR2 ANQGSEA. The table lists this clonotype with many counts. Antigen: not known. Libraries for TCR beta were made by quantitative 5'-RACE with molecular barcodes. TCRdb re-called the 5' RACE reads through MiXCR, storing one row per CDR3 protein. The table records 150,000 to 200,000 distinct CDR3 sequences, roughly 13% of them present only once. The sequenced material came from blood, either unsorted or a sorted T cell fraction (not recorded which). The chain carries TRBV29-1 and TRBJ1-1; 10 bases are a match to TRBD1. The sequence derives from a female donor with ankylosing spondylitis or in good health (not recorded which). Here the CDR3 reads CSVVPRTGGTEAFF. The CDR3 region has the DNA TGCAGCGTTGTCCCTAGGACAGGGGGAACTGAAGCTTTCTTT. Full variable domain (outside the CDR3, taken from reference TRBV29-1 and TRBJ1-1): SAVISQKPSRDICQRGTSLTIQCQVDSQVTMMFWYRQQPGQSLTLIATANQGSEATYESGFVIDKFPISRPNLTFSTLTVSNMSPEDSSIYLCSVVPRTGGTEAFFGQGTRLTVV.